This TCR beta chain was sequenced during a study of blood T cell repertoires in COVID-19. On the study more broadly: Nucleic acid was either cDNA or gDNA, and it came from T cells, B-cell-depleted T cells, or PBMCs.

In germline, CDR1 is MDHEN, CDR2 SYDVKM. The CDR3 length is 13 residues. Original processing methods: Amplifying reference gene primers gave estimates of nucleated cell counts. Profiling relied on immunoSEQ multiplex PCR, and the TCRdb table lists in-frame clones only, not all of them. V, J and clone size reflect that table, while D and trimming were determined from the DNA. The repertoire consists of some 270,000 clones, with about nine tenths occurring once and the leading ten covering about 4%. Membership in each cohort depended on participant-reported clinical history. What was sequenced was PBMCs or T cells enriched from blood (not recorded which). The sequence came from a woman aged 30 to 39 with acute COVID-19. The rearrangement uses TRBV28 and TRBJ1-1, with 10 positions matching TRBD1. The CDR3 DNA reads TGTGGGACAGGGGGGGTGCCTAACACTGAAGCTTTCTTT. Its translation: CGTGGVPNTEAFF.